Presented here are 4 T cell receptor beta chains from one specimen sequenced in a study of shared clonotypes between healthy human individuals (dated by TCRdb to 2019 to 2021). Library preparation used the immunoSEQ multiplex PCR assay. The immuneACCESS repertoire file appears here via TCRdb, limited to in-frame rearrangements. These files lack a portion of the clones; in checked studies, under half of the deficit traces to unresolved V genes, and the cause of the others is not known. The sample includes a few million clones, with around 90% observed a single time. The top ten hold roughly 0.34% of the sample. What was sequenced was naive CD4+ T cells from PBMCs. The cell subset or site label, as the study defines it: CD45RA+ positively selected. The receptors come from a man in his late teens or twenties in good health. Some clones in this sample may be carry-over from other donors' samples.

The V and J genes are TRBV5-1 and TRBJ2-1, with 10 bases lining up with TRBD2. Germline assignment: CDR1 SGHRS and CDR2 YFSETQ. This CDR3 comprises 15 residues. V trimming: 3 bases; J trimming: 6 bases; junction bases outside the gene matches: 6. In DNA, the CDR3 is TGCGCCAGCAGCTACCTAGCGGGAGCGGCCAATGAGCAGTTCTTC. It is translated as CASSYLAGAANEQFF.

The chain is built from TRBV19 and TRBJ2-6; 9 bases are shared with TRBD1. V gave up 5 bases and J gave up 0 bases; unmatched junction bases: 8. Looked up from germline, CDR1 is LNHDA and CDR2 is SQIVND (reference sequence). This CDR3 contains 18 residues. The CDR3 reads CASSLRTGAPSGANVLTF. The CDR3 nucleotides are TGTGCCAGTAGTCTTAGGACAGGGGCCCCCTCTGGGGCCAACGTCCTGACTTTC.

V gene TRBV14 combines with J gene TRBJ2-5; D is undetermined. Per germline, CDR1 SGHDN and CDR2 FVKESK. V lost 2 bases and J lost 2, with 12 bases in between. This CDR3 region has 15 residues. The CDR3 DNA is TGTGCCAGCAGCCAATCCCACGATCCACAAGAGACCCAGTACTTC. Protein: CASSQSHDPQETQYF.

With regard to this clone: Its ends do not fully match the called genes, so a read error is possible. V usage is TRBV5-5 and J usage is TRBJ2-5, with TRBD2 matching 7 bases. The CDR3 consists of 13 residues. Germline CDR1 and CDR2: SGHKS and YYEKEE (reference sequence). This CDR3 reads CASSSILAEGRDF. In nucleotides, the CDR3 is TGTGCCAGCAGCTCGATTCTAGCGGAGGGACGAGACTTC.